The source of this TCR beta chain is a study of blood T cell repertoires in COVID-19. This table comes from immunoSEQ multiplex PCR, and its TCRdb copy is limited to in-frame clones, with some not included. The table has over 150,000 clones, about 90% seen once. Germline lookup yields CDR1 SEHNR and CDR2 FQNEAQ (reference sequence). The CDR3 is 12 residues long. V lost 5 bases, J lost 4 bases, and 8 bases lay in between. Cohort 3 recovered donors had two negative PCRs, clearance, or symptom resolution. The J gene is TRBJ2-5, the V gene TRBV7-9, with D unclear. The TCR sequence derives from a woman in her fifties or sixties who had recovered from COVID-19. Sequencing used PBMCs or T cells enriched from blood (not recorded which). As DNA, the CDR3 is TGTGCCAGCAGCCCCCCGCGAGAGACCCAGTACTTC. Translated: CASSPPRETQYF.